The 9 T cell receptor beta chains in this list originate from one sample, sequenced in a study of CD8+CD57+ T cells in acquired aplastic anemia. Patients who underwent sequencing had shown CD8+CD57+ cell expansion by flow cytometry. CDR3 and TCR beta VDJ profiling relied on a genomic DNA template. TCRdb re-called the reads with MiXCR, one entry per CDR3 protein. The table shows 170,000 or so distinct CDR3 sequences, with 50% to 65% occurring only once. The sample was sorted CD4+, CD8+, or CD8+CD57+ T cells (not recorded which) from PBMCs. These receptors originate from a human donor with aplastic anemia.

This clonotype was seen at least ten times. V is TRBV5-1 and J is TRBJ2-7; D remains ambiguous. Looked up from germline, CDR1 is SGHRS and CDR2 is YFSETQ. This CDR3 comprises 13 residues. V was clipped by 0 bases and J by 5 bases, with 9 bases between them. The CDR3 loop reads CASSLDPKNEQYF. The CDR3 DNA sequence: TGCGCCAGCAGCTTGGATCCGAAAAACGAGCAGTACTTC.

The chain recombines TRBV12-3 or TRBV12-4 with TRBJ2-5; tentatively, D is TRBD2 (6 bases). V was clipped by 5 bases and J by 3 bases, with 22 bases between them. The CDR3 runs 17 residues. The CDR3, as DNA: TGTGCCAGCAGTACAGGAAGCTTGGCTAGCGCCGAAGAGACCCAGTACTTC. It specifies CASSTGSLASAEETQYF.

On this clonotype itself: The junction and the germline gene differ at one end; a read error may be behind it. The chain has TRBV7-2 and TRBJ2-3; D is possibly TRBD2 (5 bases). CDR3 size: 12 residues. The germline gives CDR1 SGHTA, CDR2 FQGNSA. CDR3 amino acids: CASSPRGDTQYF. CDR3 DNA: TGCGCCAGCAGCCCCCGGGGAGATACGCAGTATTTT.

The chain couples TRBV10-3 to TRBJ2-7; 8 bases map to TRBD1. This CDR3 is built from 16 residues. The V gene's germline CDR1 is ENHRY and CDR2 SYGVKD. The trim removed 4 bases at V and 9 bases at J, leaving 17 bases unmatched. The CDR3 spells CAISGCRAGGGNGQYF. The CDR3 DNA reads TGTGCCATCAGTGGGTGTAGGGCAGGGGGCGGTAATGGGCAGTACTTC.

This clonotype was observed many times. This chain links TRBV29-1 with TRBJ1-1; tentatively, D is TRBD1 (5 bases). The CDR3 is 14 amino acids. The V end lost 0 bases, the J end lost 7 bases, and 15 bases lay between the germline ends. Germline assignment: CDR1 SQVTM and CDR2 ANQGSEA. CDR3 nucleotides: TGCAGCGTTGAAGATCAACGGGGGACGAATGAAGCTTTCTTT. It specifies CSVEDQRGTNEAFF.

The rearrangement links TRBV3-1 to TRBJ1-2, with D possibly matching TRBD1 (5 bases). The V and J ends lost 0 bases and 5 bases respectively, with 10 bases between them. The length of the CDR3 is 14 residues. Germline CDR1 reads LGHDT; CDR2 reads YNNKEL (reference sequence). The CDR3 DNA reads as TGTGCCAGCAGCCAAGACGTCAGGGAATATGGCTACACCTTC. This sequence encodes CASSQDVREYGYTF.

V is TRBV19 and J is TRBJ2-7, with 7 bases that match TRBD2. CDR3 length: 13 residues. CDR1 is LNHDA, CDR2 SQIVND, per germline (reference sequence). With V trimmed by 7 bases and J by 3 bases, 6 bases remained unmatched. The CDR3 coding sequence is TGTGCCAGTACCCCTAGCGGTCGCTACGAGCAGTACTTC. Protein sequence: CASTPSGRYEQYF.

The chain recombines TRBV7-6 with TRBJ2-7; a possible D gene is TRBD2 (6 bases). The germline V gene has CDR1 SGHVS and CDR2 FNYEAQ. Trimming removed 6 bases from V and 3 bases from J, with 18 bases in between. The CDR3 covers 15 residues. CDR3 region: CASSSSTAGLYEQYF. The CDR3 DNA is TGTGCCAGCAGTTCCTCAACAGCGGGCCTCTACGAGCAGTACTTC.

The CDR3 sequence is CSVGGWNTEAFF. DNA for the CDR3: TGCAGCGTTGGGGGATGGAACACTGAAGCTTTCTTT. The rearrangement uses TRBV29-1 and TRBJ1-1; unclear D gene. Trimming left V 4 bases short and J 1 base short, with 7 bases between. Germline values: CDR1 SQVTM, CDR2 ANQGSEA. The CDR3 spans 12 residues.